This TCR beta chain was recovered during a study of neoadjuvant nivolumab and ipilimumab in lung cancer (dated by TCRdb to about 2020). About the study as a whole: Nivolumab was administered intravenously at 3 mg/kg on days 1, 15 and 29, and in the combination arm ipilimumab 1 mg/kg was added on day 1 only. The primary trial endpoint was the major pathologic response (MPR) rate in the intention-to-treat population in each study arm. Of the roughly 45 patients with operable NSCLC treated in the trial, approximately 23 were randomized to nivolumab monotherapy and about 20 to nivolumab plus ipilimumab. The study compared TCR repertoires in pretherapy (baseline) peripheral blood with TCR repertoires in tumors resected at surgery following neoadjuvant immune checkpoint blockade. Matched pretherapy and resected tumor pairs were analyzed from seven patients, of whom four had been treated with nivolumab and three with nivolumab plus ipilimumab. The full study reports these points: From pretherapy to surgery, increases in tumor T-cell richness and clonality were observed in three of three dual-therapy tumors but in only two of four nivolumab-treated tumors. A small number of samples was subjected to TCR sequencing. No significant correlation was found between TCR clonality and pathologic tumor regression, and only one major-pathologic-response sample was available for the clonality analysis. Richness in tumors resected after neoadjuvant therapy showed a positive correlation with pretherapy blood TCR richness (Spearman R ~ 0.85). Greater TCR richness and clonality were observed in resected tumors than in tumor-adjacent uninvolved lung, and increases were observed in more dual-therapy-treated tumors.

From the germline V gene, CDR1 is SGHRS and CDR2 is YFSETQ. V lost 7 bases and J lost 3 bases; the stretch between them is 10 bases long. Inclusive of the bounding cysteine and phenylalanine, the CDR3 is 13 residues long. The read is trimmed to its CDR3 DNA, 39 bases read in frame from base 1. The sample's time point label, in plain terms: pretherapy, before neoadjuvant immune checkpoint inhibitors. The samples were taken from NEOSTAR, a phase 2 randomized trial in operable NSCLC that tested neoadjuvant nivolumab or nivolumab plus ipilimumab, followed by surgery. Libraries were built with the immunoSEQ multiplex PCR assay. The published analysis was carried out like this. Repertoires were summarized in terms of richness and clonality, and significantly expanded and contracted clones between pre- and post-therapy samples were identified. Here the immuneACCESS table is served through TCRdb, limited to in-frame sequences with V and J called. Missing clones are a known gap in these copies; in checked studies unresolved V genes cover under half, and the rest lacks a known reason. The V and J calls and the clone size are those of that table, but D and trimming were determined from the DNA. This sample gives roughly 9,900 clones in total; roughly four fifths of them show up just once. The ten most abundant clones make up approximately 3.8% of the sample.

This clone was picked up one time. Its antigen is currently not known. No much larger clone is present one base from it, and per-base qualities are unavailable. This TCR was sampled from an adult with non-small cell lung cancer. The rearranged segments are TRBV5-1 and TRBJ2-2; the D gene cannot be named for sure. The material sequenced was peripheral blood, taken before neoadjuvant nivolumab, alone or with ipilimumab. The nucleotides are TGCGCCAGCCGTAGGGAATACACCGGGGAGCTGTTTTTT. It translates to CASRREYTGELFF.